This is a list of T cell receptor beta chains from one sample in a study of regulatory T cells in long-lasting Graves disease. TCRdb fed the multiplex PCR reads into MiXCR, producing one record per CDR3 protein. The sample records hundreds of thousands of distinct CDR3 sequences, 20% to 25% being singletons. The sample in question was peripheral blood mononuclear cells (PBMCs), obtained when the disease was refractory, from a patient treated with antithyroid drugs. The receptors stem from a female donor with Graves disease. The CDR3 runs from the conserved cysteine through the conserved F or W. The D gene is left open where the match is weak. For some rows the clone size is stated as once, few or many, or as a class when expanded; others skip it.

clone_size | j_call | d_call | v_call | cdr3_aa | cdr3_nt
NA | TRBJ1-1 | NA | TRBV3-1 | CASSQDPAGGNTEAFF | TGTGCCAGCAGCCAAGACCCGGCGGGAGGGAACACTGAAGCTTTCTTT
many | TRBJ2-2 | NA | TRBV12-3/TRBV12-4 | CASSPTGNTGELFF | TGTGCCAGCAGCCCAACAGGGAACACCGGGGAGCTGTTTTTT
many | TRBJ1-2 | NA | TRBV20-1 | CSARREIDYGYTF | TGCAGTGCTCGCAGGGAGATTGACTATGGCTACACCTTC
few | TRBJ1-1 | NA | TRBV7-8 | CASSLAAEDRAFF | TGTGCCAGCAGCTTAGCGGCGGAAGATCGGGCTTTCTTT
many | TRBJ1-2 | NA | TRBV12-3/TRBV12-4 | CASSILPGADGYTF | TGTGCCAGCAGTATACTACCAGGGGCGGATGGCTACACCTTC
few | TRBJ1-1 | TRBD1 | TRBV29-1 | CSAMTGEEAFF | TGCAGCGCAATGACAGGGGAAGAGGCTTTCTTT
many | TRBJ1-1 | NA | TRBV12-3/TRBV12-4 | CASSRTSNTEAFF | TGTGCCAGCAGCCGTACTTCGAACACTGAAGCTTTCTTT
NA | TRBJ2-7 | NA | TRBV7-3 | CASSRQSMDEQYF | TGTGCCAGCAGCCGACAGAGTATGGACGAGCAGTACTTC
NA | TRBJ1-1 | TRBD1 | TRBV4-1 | CASSQEWGQVNTEAFF | TGCGCCAGCAGCCAAGAGTGGGGACAGGTGAACACTGAAGCTTTCTTT
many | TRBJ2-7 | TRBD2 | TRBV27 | CASRAAGEYEQYF | TGTGCCAGCAGGGCAGCGGGAGAGTACGAGCAGTACTTC
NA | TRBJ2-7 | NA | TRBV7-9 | CASSPRPGSLKYEQYF | TGTGCCAGCAGCCCAAGACCCGGGAGTCTGAAGTACGAGCAGTACTTC
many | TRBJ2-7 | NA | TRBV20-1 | CSARIGGAVYEQYF | TGCAGTGCTAGAATTGGGGGAGCAGTCTACGAGCAGTACTTC
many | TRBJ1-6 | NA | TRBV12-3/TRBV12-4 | CASRADGNSPLHF | TGTGCCAGCCGGGCGGACGGGAATTCACCCCTCCACTTT
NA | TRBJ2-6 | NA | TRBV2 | CASSTPQAGANALTF | TGTGCCAGCAGCACACCCCAAGCCGGGGCCAACGCCCTGACTTTC
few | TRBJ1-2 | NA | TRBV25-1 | CASSENQDYGYTF | TGTGCCAGCAGTGAGAATCAGGACTATGGCTACACCTTC
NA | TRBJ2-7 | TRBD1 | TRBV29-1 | CSAGQGASYEQYF | TGCAGCGCTGGACAGGGGGCTTCCTACGAGCAGTACTTC
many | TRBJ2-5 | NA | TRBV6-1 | CATTRSGRTQYF | TGTGCCACTACACGTTCCGGGAGGACCCAGTACTTC
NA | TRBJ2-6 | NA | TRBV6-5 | CASSYSILSGLFGGGSGANVLTF | TGTGCCAGCAGTTACTCGATTCTTTCGGGGCTCTTCGGAGGGGGGTCTGGGGCCAACGTCCTGACTTTC
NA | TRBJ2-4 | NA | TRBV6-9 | CASSSAGSGPTNIQYF | TGTGCCAGCAGTTCCGCGGGGTCGGGACCCACAAACATTCAGTACTTC
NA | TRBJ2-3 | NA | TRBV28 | CASSLPPPITTDTQYF | TGTGCCAGCAGTTTGCCGCCGCCAATTACAACAGATACGCAGTATTTT
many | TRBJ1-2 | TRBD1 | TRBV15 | CATSRGGTETNYGYTF | TGTGCCACCAGCAGAGGAGGGACAGAGACCAACTATGGCTACACCTTC
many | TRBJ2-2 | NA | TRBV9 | CASSVGGFGAGELFF | TGTGCCAGCAGCGTAGGGGGGTTTGGGGCCGGGGAGCTGTTTTTT
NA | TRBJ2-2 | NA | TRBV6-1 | CASISGWQNTGELFF | TGTGCCAGCATAAGTGGGTGGCAGAACACCGGGGAGCTGTTTTTT
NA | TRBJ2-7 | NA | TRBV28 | CASSPTRIYEQYF | TGTGCCAGCAGTCCCACCCGGATCTACGAGCAGTACTTC
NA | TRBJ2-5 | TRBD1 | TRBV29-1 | CSVAPFDRGRSETQYF | TGCAGCGTCGCTCCCTTTGACAGGGGGCGTTCGGAGACCCAGTACTTC
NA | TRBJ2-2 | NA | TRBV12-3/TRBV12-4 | CASRSIRGWGTGELFF | TGTGCCAGCAGGAGTATCCGGGGCTGGGGGACCGGGGAGCTGTTTTTT
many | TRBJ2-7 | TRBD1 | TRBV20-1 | CSARGQDPYEQYF | TGCAGTGCTAGGGGACAGGACCCCTACGAGCAGTACTTC
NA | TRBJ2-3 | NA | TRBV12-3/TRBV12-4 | CASSSEYPPDTQYF | TGTGCCAGCAGTTCAGAGTACCCCCCAGATACGCAGTATTTT
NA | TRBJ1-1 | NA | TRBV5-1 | CASSLDGGRTEAFF | TGCGCCAGCAGCTTGGATGGGGGTCGGACTGAAGCTTTCTTT
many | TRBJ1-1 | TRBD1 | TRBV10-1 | CASSAGGQRTEAFF | TGCGCCAGCAGCGCAGGGGGCCAAAGGACTGAAGCTTTCTTT
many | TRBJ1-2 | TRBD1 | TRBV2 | CASSGDRDYGYTF | TGTGCCAGCAGTGGAGACAGGGACTATGGCTACACCTTC
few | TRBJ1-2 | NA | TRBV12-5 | CASGPRQVSGYTF | TGTGCTAGTGGACCTCGCCAGGTCTCTGGCTACACCTTC
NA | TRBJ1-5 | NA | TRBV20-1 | CSASRMDSEYQPQHF | TGCAGTGCTAGTAGGATGGACAGCGAGTATCAGCCCCAGCATTTT
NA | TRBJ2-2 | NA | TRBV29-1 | CTPHPRDTLCGHGELFF | TGCACACCTCATCCCCGGGACACACTCTGTGGGCACGGGGAGCTGTTTTTT
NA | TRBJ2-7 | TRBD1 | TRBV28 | CASRIGTGGAYEQYF | TGTGCCAGCAGGATTGGGACAGGGGGGGCCTACGAGCAGTACTTC
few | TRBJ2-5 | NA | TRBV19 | CASSLTANAQETQYF | TGTGCCAGTAGCCTAACAGCGAACGCACAAGAGACCCAGTACTTC
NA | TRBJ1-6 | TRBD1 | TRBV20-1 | CSASAPGTGWSPLHF | TGCAGTGCTAGTGCCCCCGGGACAGGTTGGTCACCCCTCCACTTT
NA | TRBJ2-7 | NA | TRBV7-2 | CASSSSSGDVYEQYF | TGTGCCAGCAGCTCCTCGAGCGGTGACGTGTACGAGCAGTACTTC
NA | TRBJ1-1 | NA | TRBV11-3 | CASSTSGYGRKNTEAFF | TGTGCCAGCAGCACCTCAGGGTACGGGCGAAAGAACACTGAAGCTTTCTTT
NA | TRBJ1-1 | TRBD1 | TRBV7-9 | CASSSNRDRGPSHTEAFF | TGTGCCAGCAGCTCGAACCGGGACAGGGGGCCATCCCACACTGAAGCTTTCTTT
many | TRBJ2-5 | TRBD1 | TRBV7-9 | CASSDTGGQETQYF | TGTGCCAGCAGCGACACAGGGGGTCAAGAGACCCAGTACTTC
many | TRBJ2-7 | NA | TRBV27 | CASSWFRNSYEQYF | TGTGCCAGCAGTTGGTTCAGAAACTCCTACGAGCAGTACTTC
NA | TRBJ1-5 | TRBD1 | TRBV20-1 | CSARGHRGGPQHF | TGCAGTGCTAGAGGGCACAGGGGAGGGCCCCAGCATTTT
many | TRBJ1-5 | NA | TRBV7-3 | CASSLRAIRNQPQHF | TGTGCCAGCAGCTTAAGGGCCATTCGCAATCAGCCCCAGCATTTT
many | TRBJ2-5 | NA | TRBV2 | CASRKGSLGETQYF | TGTGCCAGCCGTAAGGGGAGCCTCGGTGAGACCCAGTACTTC
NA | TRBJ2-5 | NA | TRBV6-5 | CASSYSTGLSQETQYF | TGTGCCAGCAGTTACTCTACAGGGTTGAGTCAAGAGACCCAGTACTTC
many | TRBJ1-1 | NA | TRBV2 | CASSEDAGLNTEAFF | TGTGCCAGCAGTGAAGACGCAGGACTGAACACTGAAGCTTTCTTT
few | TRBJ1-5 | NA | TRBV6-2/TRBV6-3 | CASSYSTGWIEPQHF | TGTGCCAGCAGTTACTCGACAGGTTGGATAGAGCCCCAGCATTTT
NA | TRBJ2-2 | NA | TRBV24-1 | CATSDFINTGELFF | TGTGCCACCAGTGATTTTATAAACACCGGGGAGCTGTTTTTT
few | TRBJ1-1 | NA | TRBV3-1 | CASRRIGTEALF | TGTGCCAGTCGCCGTATCGGCACTGAAGCTCTCTTT
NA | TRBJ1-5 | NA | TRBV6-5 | CASSYQGLGNQPQHF | TGTGCCAGCAGTTACCAGGGCTTGGGCAATCAGCCCCAGCATTTT
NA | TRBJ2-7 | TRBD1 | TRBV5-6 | CASSPRGDSYYEQYF | TGTGCCAGCAGCCCCCGAGGGGACAGTTACTACGAGCAGTACTTC
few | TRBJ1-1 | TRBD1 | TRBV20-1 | CSADRGSEAFF | TGCAGTGCTGACAGGGGCTCTGAAGCTTTCTTT
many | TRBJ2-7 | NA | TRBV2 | CASSEGQTQYF | TGTGCCAGCAGTGAAGGGCAGACGCAGTACTTC
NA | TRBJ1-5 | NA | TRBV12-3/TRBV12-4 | CASSHRDGSNQPQHF | TGTGCCAGCAGTCACAGGGATGGTAGCAATCAGCCCCAGCATTTT
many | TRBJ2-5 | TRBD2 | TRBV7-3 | CASSLMAGAQETQYF | TGTGCCAGCAGCTTAATGGCGGGAGCCCAAGAGACCCAGTACTTC
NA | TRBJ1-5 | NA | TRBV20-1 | CSAKQGTQPQHF | TGCAGTGCTAAACAGGGCACTCAGCCCCAGCATTTT
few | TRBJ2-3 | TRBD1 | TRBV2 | CASSLQGAQYF | TGTGCCAGCAGTTTACAGGGGGCGCAGTATTTT
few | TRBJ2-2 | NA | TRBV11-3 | CASSLDSNGPNTGELFF | TGTGCCAGCAGCTTAGATTCAAACGGCCCGAACACCGGGGAGCTGTTTTTT
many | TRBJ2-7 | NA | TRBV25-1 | CASSEEGFGEQYF | TGTGCCAGCAGTGAAGAGGGTTTTGGCGAGCAGTACTTC